The 19 T cell receptor beta chains below were found in one sample sequenced in a study of blood T cells in healthy people across ages. A second roughly 7 to 11 cycle PCR used barcoded and J-beta primers. One entry per CDR3 protein results from TCRdb running MiXCR on the 5' RACE reads. The table records roughly 1.7 million distinct CDR3 sequences, around 35% of them present only once. Material for sequencing was blood. These receptors were obtained from a woman younger than 45 in good health.

The rearrangement links TRBV12-3 or TRBV12-4 to TRBJ2-7, with 7 nucleotides matching TRBD1. J lost 3 bases, V lost 4 bases, and 3 bases had no gene match. The CDR3 has 13 residues. CDR3 DNA: TGTGCCAGCAGTTGGTCAGGGGGCTACGAGCAGTACTTC. Protein sequence: CASSWSGGYEQYF.

This chain uses TRBV4-1 with TRBJ1-2, with D uncertain. The germline CDR1 and CDR2 sequences are MGHRA and YSYEKL. Trimming cost V 1 base and J 4 bases, with 16 bases left between them. CDR3 length: 16 amino acids. This CDR3 reads CASSQVGLGQTYGYTF. The CDR3 region has the DNA TGCGCCAGCAGCCAAGTTGGGTTGGGTCAGACCTATGGCTACACCTTC.

Ten or more counts support this clonotype. V and J are TRBV6-5 and TRBJ2-4; 9 bases are a match to TRBD1. With V trimmed by 2 bases and J by 8 bases, 10 bases remained unmatched. The germline gives CDR1 MNHEY, CDR2 SVGAGI. The CDR3 runs to 16 residues. The CDR3: CASSYPRTGARDIQYF. Here the CDR3 DNA reads TGTGCCAGCAGTTACCCAAGGACAGGGGCTAGGGACATTCAGTACTTC.

With regard to this clonotype: This may be a read error, as it is one base from a much larger clone. The chain joins TRBV12-3 or TRBV12-4 to TRBJ1-2; maybe TRBD1 (5 bases). V lost 8 bases and J lost 3, with 22 bases in between. The CDR3 has 16 amino acids. In nucleotides, the CDR3 is TGTGCCAGCGGTGGTCTCGAGCAGACAGCCTACTATGGCTACACCTTC. Translation: CASGGLEQTAYYGYTF.

This clonotype was picked up a small number of times. The CDR3 loop reads CASSLDPGDRGSPLHF. The CDR3 coding sequence is TGCGCCAGCAGCTTGGATCCCGGGGACAGGGGTTCACCCCTCCACTTT. The rearrangement links TRBV5-1 to TRBJ1-6; 10 bases line up with TRBD1. This CDR3 spans 16 amino acids. Germline V gene lookup returns CDR1 SGHRS and CDR2 YFSETQ. V dropped 0 bases and J dropped 9; count of bases not matched to a gene: 6.

Concerning this clonotype itself: At one of its ends the junction is not consistent with the germline gene, which may arise from a read error. The J gene is TRBJ1-1, the V gene TRBV5-1, with D maybe TRBD1 (6 bases). This CDR3 has 15 residues. Germline CDR1 SGHRS, CDR2 YFSETQ. The CDR3, as DNA: TGCGCCAGCAGCGATCTCAGGGGTGAGAACACTAAAGCTTTCTTT. Translating gives CASSDLRGENTKAFF.

This clonotype has just a few counts. V is TRBV6-5 and J is TRBJ1-2; the match to TRBD1 covers 8 bases. There are 13 residues in the CDR3. V dropped 9 bases and J dropped 5; count of bases not matched to a gene: 8. The germline gives CDR1 MNHEY, CDR2 SVGAGI. The CDR3: CASRRGQWYGYTF. The CDR3 DNA follows: TGTGCCAGTCGCAGGGGGCAGTGGTATGGCTACACCTTC.

The chain carries TRBV6-2 or TRBV6-3 and TRBJ2-3, with 9 positions matching TRBD2. The V and J ends lost 8 bases and 5 bases, in that order; junction bases with no gene match: 17. There are 17 residues in the CDR3. Germline CDR1 and CDR2: MNHEY and SVGEGT. The CDR3 nucleotides read TGTGCCAGCTCCCGGCTAGCGGGACACTCAGGCGGAGATACGCAGTATTTT. It yields the protein CASSRLAGHSGGDTQYF.

This clonotype has ten or more counts. The chain recombines TRBV11-1 with TRBJ2-3; D not resolved. This CDR3 comprises 13 residues. Germline loops: CDR1 SGHAT, CDR2 FQDESV (reference sequence). V shed 7 bases and J shed 0 bases, with 8 bases lying between them. The CDR3, as DNA: TGTGCCAGCACCGGCAGAAGCACAGATACGCAGTATTTT. Its translation is CASTGRSTDTQYF.

The chain links TRBV20-1 to TRBJ1-5; the D is unclear. The CDR3 length is 16 residues. V was trimmed by 1 base and J by 5 bases, leaving 18 bases between them. The germline CDR1 and CDR2 sequences are DFQATT and SNEGSKA (reference sequence). The chain's CDR3 is CSARGTQPSPYQPQHF. As DNA, the CDR3 is TGCAGTGCTAGAGGCACCCAGCCGAGCCCATATCAGCCCCAGCATTTT.

This chain uses TRBV9 with TRBJ1-6; D is perhaps TRBD1 (6 bases). The V gene lost 1 base and the J gene lost 0 bases, with 8 bases spanning the gap. Germline CDR1 SGDLS, CDR2 YYNGEE. The CDR3 covers 16 residues. As DNA, the CDR3 is TGTGCCAGCAGCGTAACGGACAGCTCCTATAATTCACCCCTCCACTTT. Protein: CASSVTDSSYNSPLHF.

CDR3 in DNA: TGTGCCAGCAGTAAAAGCATCGTGGGGCAGGCAGGTGATGAGCAGTTCTTC. Translation: CASSKSIVGQAGDEQFF. V is TRBV2 and J is TRBJ2-1; the D gene is possibly TRBD1 (5 bases). V gave up 5 bases and J gave up 8 bases, with 25 bases separating them. The CDR3 is 17 residues long. The germline CDR1 and CDR2 sequences are SNHLY and FYNNEI.

This clonotype was counted between two and nine times. The gene calls are TRBV20-1 and TRBJ2-1; 14 bases map to TRBD2. This CDR3 is 15 amino acids long. The germline gives CDR1 DFQATT, CDR2 SNEGSKA (reference sequence). V lost 1 base and J lost 10; bases outside the gene matches: 6. The CDR3 DNA reads TGCAGTGCTAGAGTTCCGGGACTAGCGGGGGCCGAGCAGTTCTTC. Protein product: CSARVPGLAGAEQFF.

The rearrangement joins TRBV10-3 to TRBJ1-1, with unresolved D. CDR3 length: 13 residues. The V gene lost 6 bases and the J gene lost 0 bases, with 8 bases spanning the gap. The germline gives CDR1 ENHRY, CDR2 SYGVKD. CDR3 region: CAIRETMNTEAFF. For the CDR3, the DNA is TGTGCCATCAGAGAAACAATGAACACTGAAGCTTTCTTT.

The V gene is TRBV18, the J gene TRBJ2-4, with D perhaps assigned TRBD1 or TRBD2 (7 bases each). The J call may not be correct, given that the DNA end is closer to TRBJ2-7. In germline, CDR1 is KGHSH, CDR2 LQKENI. The CDR3 covers 15 residues. CDR3 sequence reads: CASSLQGGAIYEQYF. The CDR3 DNA sequence: TGTGCCAGCTCGCTCCAGGGGGGGGCGATTTACGAGCAGTACTTC.

This clonotype occurred a few times. This chain joins TRBV27 and TRBJ1-2; weak D call: TRBD1 (6 bases). Trimming stripped 3 bases from V and 6 bases from J, with 20 bases between. In germline, CDR1 is MNHEY, CDR2 SMNVEV (reference sequence). The CDR3 is 16 amino acids. The CDR3, as DNA: TGTGCCAGCAGTTTCAGGGGCTCCCCGTATGCTAATGGCTACACCTTC. This sequence encodes CASSFRGSPYANGYTF.

This clonotype was counted between two and nine times. The rearrangement uses TRBV6-1 and TRBJ1-2, with 9 nucleotides matching TRBD1. This CDR3 region has 14 residues. Germline V gene lookup returns CDR1 MNHNS and CDR2 SASEGT. The J segment lost 0 bases and the V segment lost 8 bases, leaving 4 bases of the junction unmatched. CDR3 residues: CASLRTGANYGYTF. The CDR3 bases are TGTGCCAGCCTCCGGACAGGGGCTAACTATGGCTACACCTTC.

This clonotype was seen only a few times. V and J are TRBV3-1 and TRBJ2-5, with 7 nucleotides matching TRBD2. CDR1 and CDR2 (germline): LGHDT, YNNKEL (reference sequence). This CDR3 region has 15 residues. V was clipped by 1 base and J by 5 bases; unmatched bases: 7. CDR3 in amino acids: CASSQAGGETETQYF. In nucleotides, the CDR3 is TGTGCCAGCAGCCAAGCTGGGGGGGAGACGGAGACCCAGTACTTC.

This rearrangement joins TRBV20-1 to TRBJ1-5; D not resolved. Germline V gene lookup returns CDR1 DFQATT and CDR2 SNEGSKA (reference sequence). The length of the CDR3 is 13 residues. Trimming took off 1 base at V and 10 bases at J, with 14 bases between the two ends. CDR3 coding DNA: TGCAGTGCTAGAGGGCCGAGTCCCGGTCCCCAGCATTTT. Its protein is CSARGPSPGPQHF.